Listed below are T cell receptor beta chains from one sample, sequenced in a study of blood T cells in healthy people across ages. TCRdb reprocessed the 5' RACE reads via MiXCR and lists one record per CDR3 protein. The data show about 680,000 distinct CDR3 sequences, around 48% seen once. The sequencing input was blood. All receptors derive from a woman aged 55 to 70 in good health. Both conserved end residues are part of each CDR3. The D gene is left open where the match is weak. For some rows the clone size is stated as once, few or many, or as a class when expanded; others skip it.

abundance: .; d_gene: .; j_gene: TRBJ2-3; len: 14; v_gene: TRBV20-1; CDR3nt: TGCAGTGCTCCCCGAACCGACAGGCCCGATACGCAGTATTTT; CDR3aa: CSAPRTDRPDTQYF
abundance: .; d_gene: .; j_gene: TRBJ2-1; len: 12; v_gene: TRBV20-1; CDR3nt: TGCAGTCCTAAGGGAGGAAGGCTCGAGCAGTTCTTC; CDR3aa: CSPKGGRLEQFF
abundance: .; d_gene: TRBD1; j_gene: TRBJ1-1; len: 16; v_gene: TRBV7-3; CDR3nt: TGTACCAGCAGTCGACAGGGGCCCTTCATGAACACTGAAGCTTTCTTT; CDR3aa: CTSSRQGPFMNTEAFF
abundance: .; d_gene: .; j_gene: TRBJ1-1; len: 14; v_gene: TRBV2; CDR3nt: TGTGCCAGCAGTGGGGCTTTTCGGGGGACTGAAGCTTTCTTT; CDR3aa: CASSGAFRGTEAFF
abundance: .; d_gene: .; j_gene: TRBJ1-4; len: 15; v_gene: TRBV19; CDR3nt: TGTGCCAGTGGTATCGACAGCCACTATAATGAAAAACTGTTTTTT; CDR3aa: CASGIDSHYNEKLFF
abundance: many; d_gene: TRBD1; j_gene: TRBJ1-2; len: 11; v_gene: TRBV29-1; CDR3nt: TGCAGCGTTGGGACAGGGGTCGGCTACACCTTC; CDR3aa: CSVGTGVGYTF
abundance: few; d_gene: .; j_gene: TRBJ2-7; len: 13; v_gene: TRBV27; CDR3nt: TGTGCCAGCAGTTTAAGGAAGTCCTACGAGCAGTACTTC; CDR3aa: CASSLRKSYEQYF
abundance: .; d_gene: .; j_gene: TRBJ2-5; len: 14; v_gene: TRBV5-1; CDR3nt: TGCGCCAGCAGCTTGGCCGAGGGAAGGGGGACCCAGTACTTC; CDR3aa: CASSLAEGRGTQYF
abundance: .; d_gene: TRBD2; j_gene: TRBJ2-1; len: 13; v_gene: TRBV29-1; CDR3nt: TGCAGCGAACGGACTAGCGAATACAATGAGCAGTTCTTC; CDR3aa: CSERTSEYNEQFF
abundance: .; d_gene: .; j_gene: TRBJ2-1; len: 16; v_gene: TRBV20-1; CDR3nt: TGCAGTGCTAGGGCGGCAACTAGCAGCGCCTACAATGAGCAGTTCTTC; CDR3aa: CSARAATSSAYNEQFF
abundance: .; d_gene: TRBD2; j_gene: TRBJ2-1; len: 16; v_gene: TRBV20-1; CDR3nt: TGCAGTGCTATACTCTTAGCGGGAGGGCCCTACAATGAGCAGTTCTTC; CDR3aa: CSAILLAGGPYNEQFF
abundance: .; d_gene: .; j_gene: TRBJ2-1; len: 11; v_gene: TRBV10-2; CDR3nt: TGCGCCAGCAGTGATGGCTACGAGCAGTTCTTC; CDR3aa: CASSDGYEQFF
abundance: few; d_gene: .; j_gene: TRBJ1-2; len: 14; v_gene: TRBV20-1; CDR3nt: TGCAGTGCTAGTGGGCCTCTGGAAGGCTATGGCTACACCTTC; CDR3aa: CSASGPLEGYGYTF
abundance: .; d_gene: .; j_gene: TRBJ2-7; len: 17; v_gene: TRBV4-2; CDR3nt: TGTGCCAGCAGCCAAAGAAGTAGGACCTCCAGCTCCTACGAGCAGTACTTC; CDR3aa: CASSQRSRTSSSYEQYF
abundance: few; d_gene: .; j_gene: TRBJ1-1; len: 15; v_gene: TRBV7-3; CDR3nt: TGTGCCAGCAGCCAAACCGGGACAAGGAACACTGAAGCTTTCTTT; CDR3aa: CASSQTGTRNTEAFF
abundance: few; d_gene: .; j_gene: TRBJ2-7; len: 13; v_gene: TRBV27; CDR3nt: TGTGCCAGCAGTACCCTACTAGTATCCGAGCAGTACTTC; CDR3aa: CASSTLLVSEQYF
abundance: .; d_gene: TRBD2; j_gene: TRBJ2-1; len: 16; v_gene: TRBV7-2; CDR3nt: TGTGCCAGCAGCTTAGATGGACTAGCAGTCTACAATGAGCAGTTCTTC; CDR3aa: CASSLDGLAVYNEQFF
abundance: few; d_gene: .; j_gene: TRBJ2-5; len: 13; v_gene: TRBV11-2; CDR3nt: TGTGCCAGCAGCGTAGAGGGGAGGGAGACCCAGTACTTC; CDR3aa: CASSVEGRETQYF
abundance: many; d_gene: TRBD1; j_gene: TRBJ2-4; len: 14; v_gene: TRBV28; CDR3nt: TGTGCCAGCAGGTTAGGGGGCGCAAAAAACATTCAGTACTTC; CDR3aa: CASRLGGAKNIQYF
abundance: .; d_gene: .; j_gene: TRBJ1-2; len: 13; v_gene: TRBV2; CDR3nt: TGTGCCAGCACAGTCCGGCCGAACTATGGCTACACCTTC; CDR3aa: CASTVRPNYGYTF
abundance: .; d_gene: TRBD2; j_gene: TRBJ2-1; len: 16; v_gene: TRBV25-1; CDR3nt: TGTGCCAGCAGTGAATCTAAAGCGGGAGGGGTGGGTGAGCAGTTCTTC; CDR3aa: CASSESKAGGVGEQFF
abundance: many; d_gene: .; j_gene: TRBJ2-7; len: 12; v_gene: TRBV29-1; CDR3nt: TGCAGCGTTGGAGGGGGGTCCTACGAGCAGTACTTC; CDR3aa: CSVGGGSYEQYF
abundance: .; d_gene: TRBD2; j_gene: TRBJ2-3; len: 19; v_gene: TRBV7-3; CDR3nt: TGTGCCAGCAGCCCGCTCTACCTACTAGCGGGAGAGAGGACAGATACGCAGTATTTT; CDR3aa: CASSPLYLLAGERTDTQYF
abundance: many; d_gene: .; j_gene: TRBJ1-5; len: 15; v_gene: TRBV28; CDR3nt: TGTGCCAGCAGTTTTCGTTGGGCCTCCAATCCACCCCAGCATTTT; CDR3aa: CASSFRWASNPPQHF
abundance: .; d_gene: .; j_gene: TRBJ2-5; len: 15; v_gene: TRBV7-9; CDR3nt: TGTGCCAGCAGCTTGGGGCCAGGAGGGCAAGAGACCCAGTACTTC; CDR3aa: CASSLGPGGQETQYF
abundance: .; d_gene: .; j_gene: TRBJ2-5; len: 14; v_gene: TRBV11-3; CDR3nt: TGTGCCAGCAGCCGGGGGCCATCCGGGGAGACCCAGTACTTC; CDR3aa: CASSRGPSGETQYF
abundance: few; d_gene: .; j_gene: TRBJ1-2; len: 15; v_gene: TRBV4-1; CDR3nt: TGCGCCAGCAGCCAAGACTCGCAGGGACTCTATGGCTACACCTTC; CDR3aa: CASSQDSQGLYGYTF
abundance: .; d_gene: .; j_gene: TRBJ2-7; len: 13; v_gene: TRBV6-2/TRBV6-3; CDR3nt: TGTGCCAGCAGATCCTCGTACCCCTACGAGCAGTACTTC; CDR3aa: CASRSSYPYEQYF
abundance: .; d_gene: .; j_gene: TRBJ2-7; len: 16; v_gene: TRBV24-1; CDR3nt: TGTGCCACCAGTGGCTCGCCGGGACACGGCTACAATGAGCAGTACTTC; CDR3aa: CATSGSPGHGYNEQYF
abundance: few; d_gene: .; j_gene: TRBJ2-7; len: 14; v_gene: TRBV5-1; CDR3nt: TGCGCCAGCAGCTTGTTCGCGGGGGCCAACGAGCAGTACTTC; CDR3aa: CASSLFAGANEQYF
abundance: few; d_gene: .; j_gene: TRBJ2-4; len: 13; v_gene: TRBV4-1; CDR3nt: TGCGCCAGCAGCCAAGAACAGGGCTACATTCAGTACTTC; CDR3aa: CASSQEQGYIQYF
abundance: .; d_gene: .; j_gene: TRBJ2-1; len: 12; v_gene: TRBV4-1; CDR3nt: TGCGCCAGCAGCTATGCGATGGGTGAGCAGTTCTTC; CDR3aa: CASSYAMGEQFF
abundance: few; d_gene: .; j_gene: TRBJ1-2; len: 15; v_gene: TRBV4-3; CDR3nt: TGCGCCAGCAGCCAAGGGCGTCAGGTGCCCTATGGCTACACCTTC; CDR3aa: CASSQGRQVPYGYTF
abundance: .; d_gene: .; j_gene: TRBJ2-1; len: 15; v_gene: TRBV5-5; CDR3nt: TGTGCCAGCAGCTTGGCCGGAGGGCCGGGGAATGAGCAGTTCTTC; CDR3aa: CASSLAGGPGNEQFF
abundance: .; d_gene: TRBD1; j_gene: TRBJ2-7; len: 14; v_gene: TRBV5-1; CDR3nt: TGCGCCAGCAGCCTGGGGTCAGGGGGCGACGAGCAGTACTTC; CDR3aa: CASSLGSGGDEQYF
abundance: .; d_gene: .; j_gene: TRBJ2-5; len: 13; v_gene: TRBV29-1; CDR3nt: TGCAGCGTTGGACGGGTAGCCCGAGAGACCCAGTACTTC; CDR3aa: CSVGRVARETQYF
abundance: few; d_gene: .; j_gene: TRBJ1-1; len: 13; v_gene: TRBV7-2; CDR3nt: TGTGCCAGCAGCCAGGTTCCGAACACTGAAGCTTTCTTT; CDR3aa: CASSQVPNTEAFF
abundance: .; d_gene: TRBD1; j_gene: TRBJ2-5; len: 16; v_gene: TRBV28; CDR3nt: TGTGCCAGCAGCTTACCCTCACAGGGGTCCCGAGAGACCCAGTACTTC; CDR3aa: CASSLPSQGSRETQYF
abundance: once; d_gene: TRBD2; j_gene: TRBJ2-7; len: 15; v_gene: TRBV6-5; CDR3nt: TGTGCCAGCAGTATCGTTAGCGGGAGCTCCTACGAGCAGTACTTC; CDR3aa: CASSIVSGSSYEQYF
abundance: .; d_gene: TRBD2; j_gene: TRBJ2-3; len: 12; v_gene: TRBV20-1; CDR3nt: TGCAGTGCTAGCGGGAGGGTCGATACGCAGTATTTT; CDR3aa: CSASGRVDTQYF
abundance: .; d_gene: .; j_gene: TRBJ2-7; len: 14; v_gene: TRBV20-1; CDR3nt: TGCAGTGCTAGATGGGGGGCGGGAACCTACGAGCAGTACTTC; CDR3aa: CSARWGAGTYEQYF
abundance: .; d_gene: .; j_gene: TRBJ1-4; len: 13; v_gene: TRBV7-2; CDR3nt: TGTGCCAGCAGCTTCGGAGGGATGGAAAAACTGTTTTTT; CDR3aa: CASSFGGMEKLFF
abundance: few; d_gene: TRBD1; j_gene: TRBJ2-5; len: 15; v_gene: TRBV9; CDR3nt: TGTGCCAGCAGCGACGGACAGGGGAGTAGGGAGACCCAGTACTTC; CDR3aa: CASSDGQGSRETQYF
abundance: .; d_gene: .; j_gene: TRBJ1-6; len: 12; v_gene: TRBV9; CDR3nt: TGTGCCAGCAGCAGGGTTGGATCACCCCTCCACTTT; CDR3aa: CASSRVGSPLHF
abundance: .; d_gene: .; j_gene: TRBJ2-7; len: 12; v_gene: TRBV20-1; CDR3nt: TGCAGTGCTAGAGATATGAAGTACGAGCAGTACTTC; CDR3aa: CSARDMKYEQYF